The next 12 T cell receptor beta chains were all read from a single sample in a study of somatic mutations in cytotoxic T cells in rheumatoid arthritis. Data came from immunoSEQ multiplex PCR; TCRdb stores just in-frame clones and leaves some out. The sample includes more than 10,000 clones, 60% to 80% seen only once; the top ten take about a fifth. The specimen sequenced was CD8+ T cells sorted from blood. The receptors shown here come from a man aged 50-59 years in good health.

The chain couples TRBV28 to TRBJ1-2, with 8 positions matching TRBD1. Germline V gene lookup returns CDR1 MDHEN and CDR2 SYDVKM. CDR3 length equals 14 residues. The V segment lost 3 bases and the J segment 8 bases; nucleotides outside the gene matches: 8. CDR3 bases: TGTGCCAGCAGTTTTGGGACAGGTGCCCGGGGCTACACCTTC. Translation: CASSFGTGARGYTF.

In this sample, this clone turned up a few times. The chain carries TRBV7-8 and TRBJ2-7, with a weak D call TRBD1 (5 bases). CDR1 is SGHVS and CDR2 is FQNEAQ in the germline V gene. The CDR3 runs to 13 residues. V dropped 3 bases and J dropped 2 bases, with 8 bases sitting between them. The CDR3 loop reads CASSLTVAYEQYF. The DNA for the CDR3 is TGTGCCAGCAGCTTGACAGTGGCCTACGAGCAGTACTTC.

This clone has only one observation. V gene TRBV5-1 combines with J gene TRBJ2-2, with a tentative D call TRBD2 (6 bases). This CDR3 is 16 amino acids long. Germline V gene lookup returns CDR1 SGHRS and CDR2 YFSETQ. Between the trimmed V and J ends, which lost 0 bases and 3 bases, there was a span of 12 bases. Written as DNA, the CDR3 is TGCGCCAGCAGCTTGGCGGCGGGGCTGCACACCGGGGAGCTGTTTTTT. As protein: CASSLAAGLHTGELFF. The full variable domain, completed using reference TRBV5-1 and TRBJ2-2, is KAGVTQTPRYLIKTRGQQVTLSCSPISGHRSVSWYQQTPGQGLQFLFEYFSETQRNKGNFPGRFSGRQFSNSRSEMNVSTLELGDSALYLCASSLAAGLHTGELFFGEGSRLTVL.

V is TRBV28 and J is TRBJ2-1; perhaps TRBD2 as D (6 bases). This CDR3 comprises 14 residues. Germline V gene lookup returns CDR1 MDHEN and CDR2 SYDVKM. V lost 2 bases to trimming and J lost 8 bases, with 13 bases between them. CDR3 loop: CASSLTTSSYEQFF. CDR3 DNA sequence: TGTGCCAGCAGTTTAACGACTAGTTCGTATGAGCAGTTCTTC. Filled out from reference TRBV28 and TRBJ2-1, the complete variable domain reads DVKVTQSSRYLVKRTGEKVFLECVQDMDHENMFWYRQDPGLGLRLIYFSYDVKMKEKGDIPEGYSVSREKKERFSLILESASTNQTSMYLCASSLTTSSYEQFFGPGTRLTVL.

The CDR3 nucleotides are TGTGCCACCAGCCGGGACAGGGGGTCTCAGCCCCAGCATTTT. Its protein product is CATSRDRGSQPQHF. The rearrangement uses TRBV15 and TRBJ1-5, with 11 bases that match TRBD1. J was trimmed by 6 bases and V by 5 bases; bases with no gene match: 3. The CDR3 extends over 14 amino acids. Per germline, CDR1 LNHNV and CDR2 YYDKDF (reference sequence).

The J gene is TRBJ1-2, the V gene TRBV27; 7 nucleotides align to TRBD1. There are 14 residues in the CDR3. CDR1 is MNHEY, CDR2 SMNVEV, per germline (reference sequence). After removal of 0 bases from V and 4 bases from J, the junction contained 2 bases not matched to a gene. The DNA for the CDR3 is TGTGCCAGCAGTTTATCGACAGGGACCTATGGCTACACCTTC. This gives the protein CASSLSTGTYGYTF.

This rearrangement joins TRBV4-3 to TRBJ1-1, with D possibly TRBD1 on 5 matching bases. CDR3 length: 17 amino acids. Deletions cut 1 base from V and 4 bases from J, with 19 bases between. Germline CDR1 and CDR2: LGHNA and YSLEER. The CDR3: CASSQGLVGEVSTEAFF. The CDR3 DNA sequence: TGCGCCAGCAGCCAAGGGCTGGTAGGGGAGGTGAGCACTGAAGCTTTCTTT.

The rearrangement uses TRBV4-2 and TRBJ2-3, with a possible D match to TRBD2 (6 bases). Germline-derived CDR1 and CDR2 are LGHNA and YNFKEQ. The V end lost 1 base, the J end lost 3 bases, and 26 bases lay between the germline ends. The CDR3 totals 20 residues. In DNA, the CDR3 is TGTGCCAGCAGCCAAGGGGATAGAAGGGGAGGAAGTGTTGGTACAGATACGCAGTATTTT. This codes for CASSQGDRRGGSVGTDTQYF.

This chain uses TRBV5-1 with TRBJ2-3, with 7 nucleotides matching TRBD1. The V segment lost 2 bases and the J segment 2 bases; nucleotides outside the gene matches: 2. The CDR3 loop spans 14 amino acids. Looked up from germline, CDR1 is SGHRS and CDR2 is YFSETQ. The CDR3 DNA is TGCGCCAGCAGCTTTGACAGGGTCACAGATACGCAGTATTTT. It is translated as CASSFDRVTDTQYF.

The J gene is TRBJ1-2, the V gene TRBV27; D is perhaps TRBD1 (6 bases). CDR3 length equals 14 residues. Germline V CDR1 and CDR2: MNHEY, SMNVEV (reference sequence). Trimming left V 6 bases short and J 4 bases short, with 15 bases between. The CDR3 loop is CASRRTDGLYGYTF. In DNA, the CDR3 is TGTGCCAGCAGACGGACAGACGGGCTCTATGGCTACACCTTC.

V and J are TRBV7-9 and TRBJ2-5; the D gene is possibly TRBD1 (5 bases). The last part of the DNA fits TRBJ2-7 better; the J call may be wrong. The CDR3 contains 15 residues. Germline V CDR1 and CDR2: SEHNR, FQNEAQ (reference sequence). CDR3 sequence: CASSSATGQVYEQYF. In nucleotides, the CDR3 is TGTGCCAGCAGCTCTGCGACCGGACAAGTTTACGAGCAGTACTTC.

The chain combines TRBV30 with TRBJ1-4; D is perhaps TRBD1 (6 bases). Trimming removed 0 bases from V and 6 bases from J, with 17 bases in between. The CDR3 is made up of 16 amino acids. From germline, CDR1 is GTSNPN and CDR2 SVGIG (reference sequence). The CDR3 reads CAWSVSGGAWDEKLFF. Here the CDR3 DNA reads TGTGCCTGGAGTGTATCGGGGGGCGCCTGGGATGAAAAACTGTTTTTT.